The rows below give T cell receptor beta chains drawn from one sample of a study of T cell responses to AZD1222 COVID-19 vaccine. Sequenced by immunoSEQ multiplex PCR; TCRdb stores in-frame clones only, minus some. The table shows some 150,000 clones, with more than 80% occurring only once. Material: peripheral blood, obtained on day 0 of MenACWY control vaccination. The receptor set was obtained from an adult in good health. Both conserved end residues are part of each CDR3. The order of the fields is clone size, J gene, V gene, D gene, CDR3 DNA, CDR3 protein. D genes are given only for firm matches. Size values are once, few and many counts, or a class for expanded clones, and some rows have none.

once | TRBJ1-5 | TRBV7-2 | . | TGTGCCAGCAGCCCAGTTTCAGGGGGCAATCAGCCCCAGCATTTT | CASSPVSGGNQPQHF
. | TRBJ2-1 | TRBV7-3 | . | TGTGCCAGCAGCTTAAACGGGCGGTATGAGCAGTTCTTC | CASSLNGRYEQFF
. | TRBJ1-6 | TRBV5-1 | . | TGCGCCAGCAGCTTGGGGTATCCGGACAGAGGAAATTCACCCCTCCACTTT | CASSLGYPDRGNSPLHF
. | TRBJ1-4 | TRBV7-2 | TRBD1 | TGTGCCAGCAGCCAAACCGCAGGGGGCGAAAAACTGTTTTTT | CASSQTAGGEKLFF
. | TRBJ2-3 | TRBV7-2 | . | TGTGCCAGCAGCTTACGGGCAGATACGCAGTATTTT | CASSLRADTQYF
. | TRBJ2-7 | TRBV11-2 | TRBD1 | TGTGCCAGCAGCTTAGCCGGGACAGGGGACTACGAGCAGTACTTC | CASSLAGTGDYEQYF
. | TRBJ2-7 | TRBV5-4 | TRBD2 | TGTGCCAGCAGCCGTGTCCGGGACTATTCAATCGAGCAGTACTTC | CASSRVRDYSIEQYF
. | TRBJ1-2 | TRBV7-2 | . | TGTGCCAGCAGCTTAACTTCGGGGGCTGACTATGGCTACACCTTC | CASSLTSGADYGYTF
. | TRBJ1-1 | TRBV7-9 | TRBD1 | TGTGCCAGCAGCCGACCCGGGACAGGTAAAGAGACTGAAGCTTTCTTT | CASSRPGTGKETEAFF
. | TRBJ2-1 | TRBV11-2 | . | TGTGCCAGCAGCCTCGGACAGCACAATGAGCAGTTCTTC | CASSLGQHNEQFF
. | TRBJ1-1 | TRBV7-9 | TRBD1 | TGTGCCAGCGCCGGGACAGATCAAATGAGGAGCACTGAAGCTTTCTTT | CASAGTDQMRSTEAFF
. | TRBJ1-1 | TRBV3-1/TRBV3-2 | . | TGTGCCAGCAGCCAAGATTTTCCTATGAACACTGAAGCTTTCTTT | CASSQDFPMNTEAFF
. | TRBJ1-2 | TRBV19 | . | TGTGCCAGTAGTATAGGGTCCGTTAACTATGGCTACACCTTC | CASSIGSVNYGYTF
. | TRBJ1-2 | TRBV2 | . | TGTGCCAGCGGGGACATTTATAATAGCTACACCTTC | CASGDIYNSYTF
. | TRBJ1-1 | TRBV2 | TRBD1 | TGTGCCAGCAGGATAGACAGGGGGCGAAGAGACACTGAAGCTTTCTTT | CASRIDRGRRDTEAFF
. | TRBJ2-3 | TRBV6-6 | TRBD2 | TGTGCCAGCAGTCAACGTACGACGAGACTAGCAATCACAGATACGCAGTATTTT | CASSQRTTRLAITDTQYF
. | TRBJ1-3 | TRBV23-1 | . | TGCGCCAGCAGTCAACCACCCGGGGTCAGGAACACCATATATTTT | CASSQPPGVRNTIYF
. | TRBJ1-1 | TRBV5-4 | . | TGTGCCAGCAGCTTGGAATACGGTGAAGCTTTCTTT | CASSLEYGEAFF
. | TRBJ1-3 | TRBV7-2 | . | TGTGCCAGCAGCTTTCTCCAGGTTAACTCTGGAAACACCATATATTTT | CASSFLQVNSGNTIYF
. | TRBJ1-5 | TRBV7-8 | TRBD1 | TGTGCCAGCAGCGCAAGGGACAGTAAAAATCAGCCCCAGCATTTT | CASSARDSKNQPQHF
. | TRBJ2-1 | TRBV2 | . | TGTGCCAGCATTCCAAACAGGGCCAGCTCCTACAATGAGCAGTTCTTC | CASIPNRASSYNEQFF
. | TRBJ2-5 | TRBV5-1 | TRBD1 | TGCGCCAGCAGCATCACACAGGGACAGGCCCAAGAGACCCAGTACTTC | CASSITQGQAQETQYF
once | TRBJ1-2 | TRBV27 | TRBD1 | TGTGCCAGCAGACCGACAGGGACCTATGGCTACACCTTC | CASRPTGTYGYTF
. | TRBJ2-1 | TRBV12-3/TRBV12-4 | . | TGTGCCAGCGCCTTGATCAATGAGCAGTTCTTC | CASALINEQFF
. | TRBJ2-7 | TRBV2 | . | TGTGCCAGCAGGCCAACAGGGAGTATGGGCTCCTACGAGCAGTACTTC | CASRPTGSMGSYEQYF
. | TRBJ1-4 | TRBV5-1 | TRBD1 | TGCGCCAGCAGTAGGACAGGGAATTCGGTGGGTGAAAAACTGTTTTTT | CASSRTGNSVGEKLFF
. | TRBJ1-2 | TRBV5-6 | . | TGTGCCAGCAGCCGATCTCAAAACTCGAATGGCTACACCTTC | CASSRSQNSNGYTF
. | TRBJ2-7 | TRBV19 | . | TGTGCCAGTAGTATAGCCAGGGTGGGTTCCTACGAGCAGTACTTC | CASSIARVGSYEQYF
once | TRBJ1-4 | TRBV24-1 | TRBD1 | TGTGCCACCAGTGATCCGGGACAGGGGGCGAGCGAAAAACTGTTTTTT | CATSDPGQGASEKLFF
. | TRBJ2-5 | TRBV5-4 | TRBD1 | TGTGCCAGCAGCTGGGGGACAGGGGAAGAGACCCAGTACTTC | CASSWGTGEETQYF
. | TRBJ1-2 | TRBV4-3 | TRBD1 | TGCGCCAGCAGCCAAGAGTCCCGGACAGGGAACGGGGGCTACACCTTC | CASSQESRTGNGGYTF
. | TRBJ2-5 | TRBV7-8 | TRBD2 | TGTGCCAGCAGCTTGCGGGGGCAAGAGACCCAGTACTTC | CASSLRGQETQYF
. | TRBJ1-1 | TRBV19 | . | TGTGCCAGCAGCGGGCAGGAACCTGAAGCTTTCTTT | CASSGQEPEAFF
. | TRBJ2-7 | TRBV27 | TRBD2 | TGTGCCAGCAGTTCGCCGGGGAGGGCGATCGACGAGCAGTACTTC | CASSSPGRAIDEQYF
. | TRBJ2-3 | TRBV7-2 | TRBD1 | TGTGCCAGCAGCCGGGACAGGCGCACAGATACGCAGTATTTT | CASSRDRRTDTQYF
. | TRBJ1-5 | TRBV6-5 | . | TGTGCCAGTAACCTAAGACAGAACAATCAGCCCCAGCATTTT | CASNLRQNNQPQHF
. | TRBJ2-1 | TRBV6-1 | TRBD1 | TGTGCCAGCAGTGAACCAGGACAGGTCAGGTTTGAGCAGTTCTTC | CASSEPGQVRFEQFF
. | TRBJ1-6 | TRBV27 | TRBD1 | TGTGCCAGCAAATTCGGGACAGGGAATTCACCCCTCCACTTT | CASKFGTGNSPLHF
once | TRBJ2-3 | TRBV24-1 | TRBD1 | TGTGCCACCAGTGATTCCGGGACAGGCACAGATACGCAGTATTTT | CATSDSGTGTDTQYF
. | TRBJ1-6 | TRBV29-1 | . | TGCAGCGTTGAAGTCATGGGAAATTCACCCCTCCACTTT | CSVEVMGNSPLHF
. | TRBJ2-1 | TRBV5-1 | TRBD2 | TGCGCCAGCAGCTTGGGACTAGCGGGAGGAAGGGATGAGCAGTTCTTC | CASSLGLAGGRDEQFF
. | TRBJ2-3 | TRBV4-1 | . | TGCGCCAGCAGCCCCTACGACTCGCGGGGCACAGATACGCAGTATTTT | CASSPYDSRGTDTQYF
. | TRBJ1-6 | TRBV10-3 | . | TGTGCCATCCAGACTCACGATCGAGATAATTCACCCCTCCACTTT | CAIQTHDRDNSPLHF
. | TRBJ1-1 | TRBV3-1/TRBV3-2 | . | TGTGCCAGCAGCCCACGAGCGGGCAACACTGAAGCTTTCTTT | CASSPRAGNTEAFF
. | TRBJ1-1 | TRBV27 | . | TGTGCCAGCACTAGCAAAGCTCCCGTACAGGGAGGAAGGACTGAAGCTTTCTTT | CASTSKAPVQGGRTEAFF
once | TRBJ2-1 | TRBV27 | TRBD1 | TGTGCCAGCAGCCCGCGGGACAGGGGAATCTATGAGCAGTTCTTC | CASSPRDRGIYEQFF
. | TRBJ1-2 | TRBV5-4 | TRBD1 | TGTGCCAGCAGCTTGGGGGACAGCGCCTATGGCTACACCTTC | CASSLGDSAYGYTF
. | TRBJ1-4 | TRBV6-5 | . | TGTGCCAGTAGACGGTCAACTAATGAAAAACTGTTTTTT | CASRRSTNEKLFF
. | TRBJ2-1 | TRBV12-3/TRBV12-4 | . | TGTGCCAGCAGTCCGGGGCCCCGCAATGAGCAGTTCTTC | CASSPGPRNEQFF
. | TRBJ2-7 | TRBV7-9 | . | TGTGCCAGCAGCCGGATTAGGTCGGGGGCTCTGAACGAGCAGTACTTC | CASSRIRSGALNEQYF
. | TRBJ2-1 | TRBV14 | TRBD2 | TGTGCCAGCAGCCAAGTACGGACTAGCGGGATTAGAAATGAGCAGTTCTTC | CASSQVRTSGIRNEQFF
. | TRBJ2-7 | TRBV5-6 | . | TGTGCCAGCAGCTCTATCGACAGGATGGGGTACGAGCAGTACTTC | CASSSIDRMGYEQYF
. | TRBJ2-7 | TRBV6-6 | TRBD2 | TGTGCCAGCAGTTCCGTGACTAGCGGCTACGAGCAGTACTTC | CASSSVTSGYEQYF
. | TRBJ1-6 | TRBV27 | . | TGTGCCAGCAGCCCTCCCGGGGACTCACCCCTCCACTTT | CASSPPGDSPLHF
once | TRBJ2-2 | TRBV19 | . | TGTGCCAGTAGTCGCAGTCAGGGCATCCCCGGGGAGCTGTTTTTT | CASSRSQGIPGELFF
. | TRBJ1-1 | TRBV5-1 | . | TGCGCCAGCAGCTGGGGTGTGGGGGCTGAAGCTTTCTTT | CASSWGVGAEAFF
. | TRBJ1-3 | TRBV18 | . | TGTGCCAGCTCACCACGGGCGGGGGATGGAAACACCATATATTTT | CASSPRAGDGNTIYF